The rows below give T cell receptor beta chains drawn from one sample of a study of CXCR3-negative and CXCR3-positive naive CD8 T cells. After re-calling the 5' RACE reads, TCRdb lists one entry per CDR3 protein, DNA absent. Reported are under 50,000 distinct CDR3 sequences; the ten largest clones contain about 2.5%. The specimen was naive CXCR3- CD8+ T cells from blood. These receptors were taken from a human donor in good health. Some clones in this sample may be carry-over from other donors' samples. The CDR3 runs from the conserved cysteine through the conserved F or W.

V	J	CDR3
TRBV7-9	TRBJ2-7	CASSLLRTSGLYEQYF
TRBV24-1	TRBJ1-2	CATSAPDRRYGYTF
TRBV4-3	TRBJ1-5	CASSQDSGGNQPQHF
TRBV11-2	TRBJ2-2	CASSYEDTGELFF
TRBV5-5	TRBJ2-7	CASSYVTGSYEQYF
TRBV5-1	TRBJ1-1	CASSSGTENTEAFF
TRBV5-6	TRBJ2-7	CATGWGDTYEQYF
TRBV29-1	TRBJ2-5	CSVEGAVQETQYF
TRBV29-1	TRBJ2-7	CIVEASGEDEQYF
TRBV27	TRBJ2-3	CASSVGPTPPGQYF
TRBV7-9	TRBJ2-1	CASSATSGSWNEQFF